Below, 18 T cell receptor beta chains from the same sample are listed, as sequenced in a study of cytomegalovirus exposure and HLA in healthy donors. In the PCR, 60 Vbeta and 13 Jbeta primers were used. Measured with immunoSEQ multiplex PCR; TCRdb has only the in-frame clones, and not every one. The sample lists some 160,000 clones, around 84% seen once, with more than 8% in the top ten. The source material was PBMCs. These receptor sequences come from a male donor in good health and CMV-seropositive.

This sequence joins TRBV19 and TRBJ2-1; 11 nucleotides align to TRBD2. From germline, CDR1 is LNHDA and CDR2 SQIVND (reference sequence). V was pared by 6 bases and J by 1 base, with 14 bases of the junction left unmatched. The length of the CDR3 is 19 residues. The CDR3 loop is CASRPLAGVRGASYNEQFF. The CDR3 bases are TGTGCCAGTAGGCCACTAGCGGGAGTTAGAGGGGCTTCCTACAATGAGCAGTTCTTC.

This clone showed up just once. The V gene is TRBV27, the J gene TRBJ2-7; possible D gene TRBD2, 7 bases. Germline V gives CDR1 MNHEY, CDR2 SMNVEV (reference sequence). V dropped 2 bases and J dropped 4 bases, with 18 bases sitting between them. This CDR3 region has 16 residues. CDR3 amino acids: CASSLLPTGGGYEQYF. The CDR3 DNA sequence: TGTGCCAGCAGTTTACTACCGACGGGGGGCGGGTACGAGCAGTACTTC.

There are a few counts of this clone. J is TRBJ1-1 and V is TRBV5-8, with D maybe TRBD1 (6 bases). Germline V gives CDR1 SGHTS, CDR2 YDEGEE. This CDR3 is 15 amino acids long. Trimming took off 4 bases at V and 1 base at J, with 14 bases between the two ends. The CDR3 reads CASSHRRTANTEAFF. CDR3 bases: TGTGCCAGCAGCCACCGTAGGACAGCGAACACTGAAGCTTTCTTT.

The CDR3 loop is CASSDPYQETQYF. CDR3 DNA: TGTGCCAGCAGTGATCCTTACCAAGAGACCCAGTACTTC. V gene TRBV25-1 combines with J gene TRBJ2-5; D unclear. The germline V and J ends were trimmed by 3 bases and 0 bases, with 5 bases remaining between them. Germline V CDR1 and CDR2: MGHDK, SYGVNS. The CDR3 has 13 residues. Combining the CDR3 with reference TRBV25-1 and TRBJ2-5 gives the whole variable domain EADIYQTPRYLVIGTGKKITLECSQTMGHDKMYWYQQDPGMELHLIHYSYGVNSTEKGDLSSESTVSRIRTEHFPLTLESARPSHTSQYLCASSDPYQETQYFGPGTRLLVL.

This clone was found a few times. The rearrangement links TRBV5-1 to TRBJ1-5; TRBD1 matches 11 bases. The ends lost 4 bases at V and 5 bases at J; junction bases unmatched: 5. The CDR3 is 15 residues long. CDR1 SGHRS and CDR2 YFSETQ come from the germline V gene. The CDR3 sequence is CASSPGQGEYQPQHF. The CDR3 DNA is TGCGCCAGCAGCCCGGGACAGGGGGAGTATCAGCCCCAGCATTTT.

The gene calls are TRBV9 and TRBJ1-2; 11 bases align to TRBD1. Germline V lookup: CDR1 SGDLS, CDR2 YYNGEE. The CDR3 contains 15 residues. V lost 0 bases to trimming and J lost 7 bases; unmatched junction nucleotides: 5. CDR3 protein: CASSVAGTGGGGYTF. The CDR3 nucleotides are TGTGCCAGCAGCGTAGCCGGGACAGGGGGTGGTGGCTACACCTTC.

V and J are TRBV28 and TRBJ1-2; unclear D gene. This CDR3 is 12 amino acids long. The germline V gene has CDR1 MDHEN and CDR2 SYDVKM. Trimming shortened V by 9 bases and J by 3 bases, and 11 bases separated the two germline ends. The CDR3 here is CASGRSDYGYTF. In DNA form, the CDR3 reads TGTGCCAGTGGCAGGTCTGACTATGGCTACACCTTC.

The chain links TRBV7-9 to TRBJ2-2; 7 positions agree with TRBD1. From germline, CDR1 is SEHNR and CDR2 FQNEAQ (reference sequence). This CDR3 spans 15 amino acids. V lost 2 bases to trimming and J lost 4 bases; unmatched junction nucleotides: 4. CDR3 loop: CASSLLGGGTGELFF. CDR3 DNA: TGTGCCAGCAGCTTACTAGGGGGCGGCACCGGGGAGCTGTTTTTT.

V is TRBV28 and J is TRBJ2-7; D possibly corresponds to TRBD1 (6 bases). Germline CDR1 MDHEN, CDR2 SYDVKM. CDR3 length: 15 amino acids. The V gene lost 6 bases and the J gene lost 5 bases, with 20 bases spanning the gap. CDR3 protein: CASSPATGIFHEQYF. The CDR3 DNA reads TGTGCCAGCAGCCCAGCGACAGGTATTTTTCACGAGCAGTACTTC. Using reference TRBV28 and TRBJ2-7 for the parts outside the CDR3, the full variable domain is DVKVTQSSRYLVKRTGEKVFLECVQDMDHENMFWYRQDPGLGLRLIYFSYDVKMKEKGDIPEGYSVSREKKERFSLILESASTNQTSMYLCASSPATGIFHEQYFGPGTRLTVT.

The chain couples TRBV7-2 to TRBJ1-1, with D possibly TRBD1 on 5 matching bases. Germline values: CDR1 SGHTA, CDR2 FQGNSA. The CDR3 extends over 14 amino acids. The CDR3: CAISLTGGRTEAFF. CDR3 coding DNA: TGTGCAATCAGCTTAACGGGGGGGAGGACTGAAGCTTTCTTT. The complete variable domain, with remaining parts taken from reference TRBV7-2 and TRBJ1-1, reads GAGVSQSPSNKVTEKGKDVELRCDPISGHTALYWYRQSLGQGLEFLIYFQGNSAPDKSGLPSDRFSAERTGGSVSTLTIQRTQQEDSAVYLCAISLTGGRTEAFFGQGTRLTVV.

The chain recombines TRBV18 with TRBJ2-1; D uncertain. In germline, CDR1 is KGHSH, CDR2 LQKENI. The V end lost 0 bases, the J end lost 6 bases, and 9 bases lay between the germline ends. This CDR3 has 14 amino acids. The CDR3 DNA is TGTGCCAGCTCACCACCAGCCCCCCTCAATGAGCAGTTCTTC. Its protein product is CASSPPAPLNEQFF.

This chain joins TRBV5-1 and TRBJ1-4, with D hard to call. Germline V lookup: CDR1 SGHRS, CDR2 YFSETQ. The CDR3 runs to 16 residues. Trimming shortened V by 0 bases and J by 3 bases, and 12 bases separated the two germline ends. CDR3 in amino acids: CASSLDRFRANEKLFF. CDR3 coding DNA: TGCGCCAGCAGCTTGGACCGATTTCGAGCTAATGAAAAACTGTTTTTT.

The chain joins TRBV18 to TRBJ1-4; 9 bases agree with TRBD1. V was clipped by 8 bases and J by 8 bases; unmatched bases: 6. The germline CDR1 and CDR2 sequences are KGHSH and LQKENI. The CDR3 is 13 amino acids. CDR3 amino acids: CASGTGSSEKLFF. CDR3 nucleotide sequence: TGTGCCAGCGGGACAGGGTCGTCAGAAAAACTGTTTTTT.

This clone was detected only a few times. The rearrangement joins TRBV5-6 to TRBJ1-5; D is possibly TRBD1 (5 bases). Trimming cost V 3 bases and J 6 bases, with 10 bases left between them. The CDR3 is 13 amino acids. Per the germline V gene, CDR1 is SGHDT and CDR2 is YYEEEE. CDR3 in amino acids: CASSSGGGQPQHF. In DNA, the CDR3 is TGTGCCAGCAGCTCGGGGGGGGGTCAGCCCCAGCATTTT.

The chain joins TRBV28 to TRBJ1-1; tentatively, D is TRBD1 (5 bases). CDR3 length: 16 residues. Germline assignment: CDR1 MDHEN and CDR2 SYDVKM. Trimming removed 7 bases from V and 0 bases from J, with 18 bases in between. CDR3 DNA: TGTGCCAGCATTCAAGCGACAGCCATCATGAACACTGAAGCTTTCTTT. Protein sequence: CASIQATAIMNTEAFF.

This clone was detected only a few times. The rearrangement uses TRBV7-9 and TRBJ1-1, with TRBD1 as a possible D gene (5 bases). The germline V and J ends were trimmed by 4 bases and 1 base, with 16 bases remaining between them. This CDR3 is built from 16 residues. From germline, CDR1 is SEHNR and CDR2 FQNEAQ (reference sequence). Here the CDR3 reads CASSSRPGHWNTEAFF. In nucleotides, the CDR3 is TGTGCCAGCAGCTCACGACCCGGACATTGGAACACTGAAGCTTTCTTT. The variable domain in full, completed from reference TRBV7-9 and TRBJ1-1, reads DTGVSQNPRHKITKRGQNVTFRCDPISEHNRLYWYRQTLGQGPEFLTYFQNEAQLEKSRLLSDRFSAERPKGSFSTLEIQRTEQGDSAMYLCASSSRPGHWNTEAFFGQGTRLTVV.

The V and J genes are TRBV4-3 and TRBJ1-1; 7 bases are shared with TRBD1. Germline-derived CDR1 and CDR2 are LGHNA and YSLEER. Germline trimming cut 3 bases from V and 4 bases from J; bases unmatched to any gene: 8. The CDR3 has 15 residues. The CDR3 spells CASSQSGQTATEAFF. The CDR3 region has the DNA TGCGCCAGCAGCCAGTCGGGACAGACTGCCACTGAAGCTTTCTTT.

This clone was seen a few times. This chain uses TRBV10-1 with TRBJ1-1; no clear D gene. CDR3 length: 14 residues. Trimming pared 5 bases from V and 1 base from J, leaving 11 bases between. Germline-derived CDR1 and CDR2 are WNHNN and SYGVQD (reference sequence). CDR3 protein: CASSPSVRNTEAFF. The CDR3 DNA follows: TGCGCCAGCAGTCCATCCGTGAGGAACACTGAAGCTTTCTTT.